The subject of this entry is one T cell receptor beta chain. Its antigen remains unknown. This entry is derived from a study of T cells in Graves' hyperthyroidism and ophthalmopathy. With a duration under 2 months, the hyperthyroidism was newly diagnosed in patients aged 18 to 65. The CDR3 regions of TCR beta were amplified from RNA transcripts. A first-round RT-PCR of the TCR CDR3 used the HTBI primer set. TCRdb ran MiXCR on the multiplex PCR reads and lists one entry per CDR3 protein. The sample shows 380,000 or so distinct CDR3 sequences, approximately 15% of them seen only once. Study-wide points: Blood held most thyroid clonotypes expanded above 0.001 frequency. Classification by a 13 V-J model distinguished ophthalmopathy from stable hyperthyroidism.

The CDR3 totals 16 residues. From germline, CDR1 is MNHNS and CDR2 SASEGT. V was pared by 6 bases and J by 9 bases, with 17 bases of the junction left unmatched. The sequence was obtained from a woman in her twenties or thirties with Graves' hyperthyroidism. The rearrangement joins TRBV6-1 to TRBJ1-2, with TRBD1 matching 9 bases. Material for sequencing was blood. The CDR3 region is CASSSWGQGGPIRYTF. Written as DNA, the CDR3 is TGTGCCAGCAGCTCCTGGGGACAGGGAGGCCCTATCCGCTACACCTTC.